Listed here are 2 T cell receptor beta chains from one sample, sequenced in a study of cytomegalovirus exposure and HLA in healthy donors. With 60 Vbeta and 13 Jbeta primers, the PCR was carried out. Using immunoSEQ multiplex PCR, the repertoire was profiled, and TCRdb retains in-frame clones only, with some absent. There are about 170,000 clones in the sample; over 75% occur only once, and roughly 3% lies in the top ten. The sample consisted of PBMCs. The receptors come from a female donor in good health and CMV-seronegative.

The DNA for the CDR3 is TGTGCCAGCAGTGTACAGCGGTCCGGCACCGGGGAGCTGTTTTTT. Translating gives CASSVQRSGTGELFF. This chain joins TRBV2 and TRBJ2-2, with D tentatively TRBD2 (5 bases). Germline V CDR1 and CDR2: SNHLY, FYNNEI. Trimming cost V 4 bases and J 4 bases, with 13 bases left between them. The CDR3 extends over 15 amino acids.

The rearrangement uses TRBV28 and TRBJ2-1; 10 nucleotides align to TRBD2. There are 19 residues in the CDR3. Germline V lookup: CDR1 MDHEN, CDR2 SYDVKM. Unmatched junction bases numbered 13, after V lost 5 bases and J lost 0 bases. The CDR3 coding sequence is TGTGCCAGCAGTACAGGGCGGCTAGCGGGGGACAGCTCCTACAATGAGCAGTTCTTC. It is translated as CASSTGRLAGDSSYNEQFF.